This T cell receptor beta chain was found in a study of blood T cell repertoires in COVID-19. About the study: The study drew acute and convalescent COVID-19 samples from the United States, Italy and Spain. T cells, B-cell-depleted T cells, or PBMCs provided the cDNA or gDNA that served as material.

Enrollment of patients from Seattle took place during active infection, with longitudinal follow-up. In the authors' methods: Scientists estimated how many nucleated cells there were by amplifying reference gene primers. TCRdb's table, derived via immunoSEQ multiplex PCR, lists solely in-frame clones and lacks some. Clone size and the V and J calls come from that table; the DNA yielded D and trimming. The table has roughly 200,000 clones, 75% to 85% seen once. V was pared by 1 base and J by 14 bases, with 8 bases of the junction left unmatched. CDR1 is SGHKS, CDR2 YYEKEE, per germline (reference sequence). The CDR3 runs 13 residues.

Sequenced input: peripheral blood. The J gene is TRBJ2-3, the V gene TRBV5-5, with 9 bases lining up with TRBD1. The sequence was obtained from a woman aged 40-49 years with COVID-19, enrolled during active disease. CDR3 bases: TGTGCCAGCAGCTTGACTCAACAGGGGGCGATGTATTTT. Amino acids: CASSLTQQGAMYF.